This T cell receptor (beta chain) was identified in a study of blood T cell repertoires in COVID-19. Study in general: The analysed material was cDNA or gDNA that came from T cells, B-cell-depleted T cells, or PBMCs.

Per germline, CDR1 SGHNT and CDR2 YYREEE (reference sequence). This CDR3 has 15 residues. After removal of 1 base from V and 10 bases from J, the junction contained 7 bases not matched to a gene. In the study's own analysis: Estimates of nucleated cell counts were drawn from the amplification of reference gene primers. Sequenced by immunoSEQ multiplex PCR; TCRdb stores in-frame clones only, minus some. The D gene and trimming were derived from the DNA, and the V and J assignments and clone size from that table. Of just over 250,000 clones in the sample, 86% were seen once. The J gene is TRBJ2-1, the V gene TRBV5-4; 11 bases are a match to TRBD2. Sequenced sample: peripheral blood. This sequence was found in a middle-aged man who had recovered from COVID-19. The CDR3 here is CASSLRSGGAGEQFF. Here the CDR3 DNA reads TGTGCCAGCAGCTTGCGTAGCGGGGGGGCTGGGGAGCAGTTCTTC.